One sample yielded the 14 T cell receptor beta chains listed below, sequenced in a study of liver allograft versus peripheral blood T cells. Study summary: Transplanted livers and recipients' peripheral blood had their T cell receptor repertoires compared.

TCRdb called the reads again in MiXCR, with one record for every CDR3 protein. Of several thousand distinct CDR3 sequences listed, approximately 15% are singletons. The receptor set was obtained from a human patient who had a liver transplant. Some T cells may be provided by the graft donor.

By sample fraction, this clonotype is medium-sized. The V call is TRBV6-2 or TRBV6-3, the J call TRBJ1-2; D unresolved. Trimming removed 6 bases from V and 2 bases from J, with 13 bases in between. The CDR3 runs to 14 residues. Germline CDR1 MNHEY, CDR2 SVGEGT. The CDR3 protein is CASRKPGENYGYTF. The CDR3, as DNA: TGTGCCAGCAGAAAACCCGGGGAGAACTATGGCTACACCTTC.

This clonotype was seen only a few times. The rearrangement uses TRBV20-1 and TRBJ2-2, with D hard to call. The V end was cut by 0 bases, the J end by 1 base, with 6 bases between. This CDR3 spans 14 amino acids. Germline V lookup: CDR1 DFQATT, CDR2 SNEGSKA (reference sequence). CDR3 residues: CSARETENTGELFF. The CDR3 bases are TGCAGTGCTAGAGAGACCGAGAACACCGGGGAGCTGTTTTTT.

Sample share makes this clonotype medium-sized. The chain is built from TRBV18 and TRBJ1-2; 7 positions match TRBD1. Germline V gene data show CDR1 as KGHSH and CDR2 as LQKENI. With 3 bases clipped from V and 8 bases from J, the junction kept 15 bases outside the gene matches. This CDR3 is 16 amino acids long. The CDR3 DNA reads TGTGCCAGCTCACCTCCGGGACAGTCCTTATTCGGGGGCTACACCTTC. It encodes CASSPPGQSLFGGYTF.

In its sample, this clonotype ranks as medium-sized. This sequence joins TRBV7-9 and TRBJ1-4, with 10 bases that match TRBD1. V shed 4 bases and J 0 bases; nucleotides not matched to a gene: 2. Per the germline V gene, CDR1 is SEHNR and CDR2 is FQNEAQ (reference sequence). CDR3 size: 16 residues. For the CDR3, the DNA is TGTGCCAGCAGCTCGACAGGGGGCGCAACTAATGAAAAACTGTTTTTT. Residues: CASSSTGGATNEKLFF.

By proportion, this clonotype is medium-sized (0.01 to 0.1%). The chain recombines TRBV12-3 or TRBV12-4 with TRBJ1-6, with 9 bases identical to TRBD1. V lost 6 bases to trimming and J lost 10 bases; unmatched junction nucleotides: 7. This CDR3 is built from 14 residues. CDR3 amino acids: CASRPTGGGSPLHF. The CDR3 nucleotides read TGTGCCAGCAGACCGACAGGGGGAGGATCACCCCTCCACTTT.

In its sample, this clonotype ranks as medium-sized. This rearrangement joins TRBV6-6 to TRBJ1-3; D possibly corresponds to TRBD1 (6 bases). The CDR3 contains 13 residues. The V gene lost 8 bases and the J gene lost 4 bases, with 12 bases spanning the gap. Germline loops: CDR1 MNHNY, CDR2 SVGAGI (reference sequence). Written as DNA, the CDR3 is TGTGCCAGCTTCGGGGGCTCGGGAAACACCATATATTTT. Protein: CASFGGSGNTIYF.

The gene calls are TRBV20-1 and TRBJ2-7; D remains ambiguous. Germline CDR1 is DFQATT and CDR2 is SNEGSKA (reference sequence). CDR3 length: 14 residues. V gave up 2 bases and J gave up 0 bases, with 11 bases separating them. CDR3 residues: CSARIAGSSYEQYF. In nucleotides, the CDR3 is TGCAGTGCTAGAATCGCCGGAAGCTCCTACGAGCAGTACTTC.

By share, this clonotype ranks as medium-sized. The CDR3 reads CASSPDRGVYGYTF. The DNA of the CDR3 is TGTGCCAGCAGTCCCGACAGGGGGGTATATGGCTACACCTTC. The V call is TRBV6-1, the J call TRBJ1-2; 9 bases align to TRBD1. This CDR3 comprises 14 residues. The junction had 6 bases not matched to a gene; V was cut back by 5 bases and J by 5 bases. From germline, CDR1 is MNHNS and CDR2 SASEGT.

In this sample, this clonotype turned up a few times. The chain couples TRBV28 to TRBJ1-2; D is uncertain. V dropped 8 bases and J dropped 3 bases, with 10 bases sitting between them. This CDR3 is 12 amino acids long. Per germline, CDR1 MDHEN and CDR2 SYDVKM. The CDR3 DNA sequence: TGTGCCAGCGGGGATAGCGACTATGGCTACACCTTC. Its protein is CASGDSDYGYTF.

Within the sample, this clonotype is medium-sized. The chain carries TRBV6-5 and TRBJ1-1; D ambiguous. Germline CDR1 MNHEY, CDR2 SVGAGI. This CDR3 comprises 15 residues. Trimming pared 0 bases from V and 5 bases from J, leaving 13 bases between. CDR3 DNA: TGTGCCAGCAGTTACTCATACTCTTCGGGGACTGAAGCTTTCTTT. Encoded protein: CASSYSYSSGTEAFF.

On this clonotype itself: This likely stems from a read error, as it lies one base from a far larger clone. The V call is TRBV10-3, the J call TRBJ1-3, with D maybe TRBD1 (5 bases). Per the germline V gene, CDR1 is ENHRY and CDR2 is SYGVKD. The CDR3 covers 17 residues. The V end lost 5 bases, the J end lost 0 bases, and 17 bases lay between the germline ends. CDR3 region: CAISSETEPYSGNTIYF. CDR3 DNA: TGTGCCATCAGTTCTGAGACAGAACCTTACTCTGGAAACACCATATATTTT.

This clonotype occurred many times. This chain uses TRBV20-1 with TRBJ1-6, with 7 nucleotides matching TRBD1. The germline V gene has CDR1 DFQATT and CDR2 SNEGSKA (reference sequence). The V and J ends lost 1 base and 10 bases, in that order; junction bases with no gene match: 13. The CDR3 is 16 residues long. The CDR3 DNA reads as TGCAGTGCTAGAGCCGCTCTTGGACAGGTTGGCTCACCCCTCCACTTT. Protein sequence: CSARAALGQVGSPLHF.

This clonotype occurred many times. The chain combines TRBV7-9 with TRBJ2-7; D remains ambiguous. The CDR3 sequence is 14 residues long. The ends were cut back, 2 bases at V and 5 bases at J, with 13 bases in the middle. CDR1 and CDR2 (germline): SEHNR, FQNEAQ (reference sequence). CDR3 nucleotide sequence: TGTGCCAGCAGCTTAAGTGTGTTGAGTAACGAGCAGTACTTC. This codes for CASSLSVLSNEQYF.

V and J are TRBV5-4 and TRBJ2-3, with D hard to call. This CDR3 region has 12 residues. Germline values: CDR1 SGHNT, CDR2 YYREEE (reference sequence). V gave up 5 bases and J gave up 8 bases, with 12 bases separating them. CDR3 in DNA: TGTGCCAGCAGTCCCAACGAGCGTACGCAGTATTTT. Translating it yields CASSPNERTQYF.